This T cell receptor beta chain was identified during a study of blood T cell repertoires in COVID-19. Germline values: CDR1 LGHNA, CDR2 YSLEER. There are 14 residues in the CDR3. With 1 base clipped from V and 5 bases from J, the junction kept 3 bases outside the gene matches. TCRdb's copy holds only in-frame clones and misses some; the assay was immunoSEQ multiplex PCR. The sample yields approximately 58,000 clones, approximately 78% seen once. The table lists this clone with a count of one. In Seattle, patients joined the study during active infection and were tracked longitudinally. The chain couples TRBV4-3 to TRBJ2-5, with 8 bases aligning to TRBD1. Sequenced input: peripheral blood. The clonotype comes from a man aged 60 to 75 with COVID-19, enrolled during active disease. The CDR3 region has the DNA TGCGCCAGCAGCCAAGGGACAGGGAGGGAGACCCAGTACTTC. Its translation: CASSQGTGRETQYF.